These T cell receptor beta chains were read from a single sample in a study of cytomegalovirus exposure and HLA in healthy donors. TCRdb's copy holds only in-frame clones and misses some; the assay was immunoSEQ multiplex PCR. The sample yields about 130,000 clones, around 96% seen once. The sequenced sample was PBMCs. These receptors were taken from a man aged 18 to 29 in good health and CMV-seronegative. Each CDR3 is given with its conserved first and last residue. A D gene is named only where the DNA matches it firmly.

d_call v_call cdr3_aa
- TRBV28 CASSLDNRVDEQYF
- TRBV29-1 CSVEVQGTDTQYF
TRBD2 TRBV27 CASSLLAGGDEQFF
- TRBV7-9 CASSSIRDFAYEQYF
- TRBV6-5 CASSRGVDTEAFF
TRBD2 TRBV7-2 CASRSLAAVTGELFF
- TRBV2 CASSRDRTGELFF
TRBD1 TRBV27 CASSSGQGYEQYF
- TRBV28 CASTRGYGYTF
- TRBV5-6 CASSFRTSKQYF
TRBD2 TRBV7-6 CASSSLAVGTDTQYF
- TRBV5-1 CASSPGTLNYEQYF
TRBD2 TRBV5-1 CASSLSSSGRPGREQYF
- TRBV9 CASSGTGSANTEAFF
- TRBV11-2 CASSLAPRPSLGGEQYF
TRBD1 TRBV4-1 CASSQVTGDKNIQYF
TRBD1 TRBV9 CASSASGGLYGYTF
- TRBV4-1 CASSQGRESQETQYF
TRBD1 TRBV19 CASSPGTASNQPQHF
TRBD2 TRBV4-1 CASSVGTSGIANTGELFF
TRBD1 TRBV6-5 CASSYYPQGTNYGYTF
TRBD1 TRBV18 CASSPNRGSGWSYEQYF
- TRBV30 CAWSASGIWTEAFF